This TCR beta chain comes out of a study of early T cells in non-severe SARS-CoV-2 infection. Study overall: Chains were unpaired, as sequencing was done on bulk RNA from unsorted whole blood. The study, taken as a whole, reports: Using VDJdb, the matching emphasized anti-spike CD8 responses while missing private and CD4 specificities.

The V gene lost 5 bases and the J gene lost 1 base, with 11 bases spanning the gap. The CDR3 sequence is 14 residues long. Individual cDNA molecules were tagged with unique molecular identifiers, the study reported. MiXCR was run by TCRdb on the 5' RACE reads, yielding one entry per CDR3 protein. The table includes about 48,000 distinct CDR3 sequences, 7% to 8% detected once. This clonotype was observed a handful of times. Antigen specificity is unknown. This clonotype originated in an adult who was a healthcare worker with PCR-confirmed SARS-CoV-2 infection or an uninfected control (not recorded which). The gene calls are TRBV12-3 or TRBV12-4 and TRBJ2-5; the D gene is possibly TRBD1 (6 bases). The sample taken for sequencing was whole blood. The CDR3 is CASSPQGLQETQYF. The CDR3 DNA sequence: TGTGCCAGCAGTCCCCAGGGGCTCCAAGAGACCCAGTACTTC.